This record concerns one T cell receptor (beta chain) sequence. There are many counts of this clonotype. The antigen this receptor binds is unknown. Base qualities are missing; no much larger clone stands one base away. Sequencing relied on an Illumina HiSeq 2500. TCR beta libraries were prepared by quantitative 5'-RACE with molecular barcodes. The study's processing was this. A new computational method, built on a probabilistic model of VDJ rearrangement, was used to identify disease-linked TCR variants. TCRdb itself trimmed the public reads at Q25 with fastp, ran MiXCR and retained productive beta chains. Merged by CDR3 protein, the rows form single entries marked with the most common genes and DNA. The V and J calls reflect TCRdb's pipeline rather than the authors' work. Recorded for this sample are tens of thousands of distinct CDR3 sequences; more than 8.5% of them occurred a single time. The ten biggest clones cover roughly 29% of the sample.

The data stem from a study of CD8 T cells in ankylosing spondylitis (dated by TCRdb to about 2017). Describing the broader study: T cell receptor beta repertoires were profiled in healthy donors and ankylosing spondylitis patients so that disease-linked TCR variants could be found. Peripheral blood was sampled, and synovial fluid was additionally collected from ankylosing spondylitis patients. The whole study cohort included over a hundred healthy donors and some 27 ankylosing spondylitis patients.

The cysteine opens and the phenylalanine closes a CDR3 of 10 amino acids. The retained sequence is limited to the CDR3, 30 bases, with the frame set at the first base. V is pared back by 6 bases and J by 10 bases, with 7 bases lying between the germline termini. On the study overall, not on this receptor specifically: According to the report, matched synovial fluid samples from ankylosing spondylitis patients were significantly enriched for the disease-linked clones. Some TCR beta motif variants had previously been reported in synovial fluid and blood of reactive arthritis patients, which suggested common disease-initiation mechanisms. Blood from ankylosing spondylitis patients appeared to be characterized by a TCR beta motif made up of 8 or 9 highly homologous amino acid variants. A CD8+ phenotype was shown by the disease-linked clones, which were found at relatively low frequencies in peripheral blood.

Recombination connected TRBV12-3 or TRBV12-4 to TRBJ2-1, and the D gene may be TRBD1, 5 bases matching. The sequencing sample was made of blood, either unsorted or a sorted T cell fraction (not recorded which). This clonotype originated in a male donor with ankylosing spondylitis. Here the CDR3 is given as CASSDSEQFF. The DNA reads TGTGCCAGCAGCGACAGCGAGCAGTTCTTC.